Listed below are T cell receptor beta chains from one sample, sequenced in a study of beta chain features in type 1 diabetes. Method: immunoSEQ multiplex PCR; TCRdb's copy keeps in-frame clones and lacks some. The table shows 230,000 or so clones, with around 15% occurring only once. Sample: naive CD4+ T cells from blood. The receptor set was obtained from a man aged 25-45 years with type 1 diabetes. Both conserved end residues are part of each CDR3. The D gene is left open where the match is weak. Expanded clones get a size class; other rows say once, few or many, or leave the size out.

J	D	V	size	DNA	CDR3
TRBJ2-1	NA	TRBV4-1	few	TGCGCCAGCAGCCAAGGTCGATCCTACAATGAGCAGTTCTTC	CASSQGRSYNEQFF
TRBJ2-3	NA	TRBV4-3	NA	TGCGCCAGCAGCCTGATGGTCGGGACTCACGGCGCAGATACGCAGTATTTT	CASSLMVGTHGADTQYF
TRBJ2-7	NA	TRBV7-9	NA	TGTGCCAGCAGTGTCAGCGCCTACGAGCAGTACTTC	CASSVSAYEQYF
TRBJ1-1	NA	TRBV29-1	NA	TGCAGCGTTGAAGATCTTGGGAGAGCTACTGAAGCTTTCTTT	CSVEDLGRATEAFF
TRBJ1-3	NA	TRBV6-5	few	TGTGCCAGCAGTTACAGCTTTGTTGGATACACCATATATTTT	CASSYSFVGYTIYF
TRBJ2-1	NA	TRBV29-1	NA	TGCAGCGTTGTTAGACAATTCAGCAATGAGCAGTTCTTC	CSVVRQFSNEQFF
TRBJ1-1	NA	TRBV29-1	NA	TGCAGCGTAGCGACGGTGAACACTGAAGCTTTCTTT	CSVATVNTEAFF
TRBJ2-2	NA	TRBV5-1	NA	TGCGCCAGCAGCTCTAACGTCGGGACCGGGGAGCTGTTTTTT	CASSSNVGTGELFF
TRBJ2-2	NA	TRBV7-2	few	TGTGCCAGCAGCCGTCTGCAGGGGTTCGCGGGGGAGCTGTTTTTT	CASSRLQGFAGELFF
TRBJ1-1	NA	TRBV29-1	NA	TGCAGCGTTGTATTAACTGAAGCTTTCTTT	CSVVLTEAFF
TRBJ2-3	NA	TRBV9	few	TGTGCCAGCAGCGTAGTTGGAACCCCTGGGGTAGATACGCAGTATTTT	CASSVVGTPGVDTQYF
TRBJ1-1	NA	TRBV30	few	TGTGCCTGGAGCCCGGGGAGGAACACTGAAGCTTTCTTT	CAWSPGRNTEAFF
TRBJ2-7	NA	TRBV28	NA	TGTGCCAGCAGTTTAGTCGGCTACGAGCAGTACTTC	CASSLVGYEQYF
TRBJ1-5	NA	TRBV10-3	NA	TGTGCCATCAGGACAGCGGATGGCAATCAGCCCCAGCATTTT	CAIRTADGNQPQHF
TRBJ2-7	TRBD1	TRBV5-1	few	TGCGCCAGCAGCTTGACGGGACAGGCCTACGAGCAGTACTTC	CASSLTGQAYEQYF
TRBJ1-1	NA	TRBV30	few	TGTGCCGTCCTGCCCCTTGGTGGTGAAGCTTTCTTT	CAVLPLGGEAFF
TRBJ2-3	TRBD1	TRBV4-1	NA	TGCGCCAGCTCCCTGACAGGGGACACAGATACGCAGTATTTT	CASSLTGDTDTQYF
TRBJ2-7	NA	TRBV7-9	few	TGTGCCAGCAGCTCCAATACAGGGCACGAGCAGTACTTC	CASSSNTGHEQYF
TRBJ2-6	NA	TRBV4-1	NA	TGCGCCAGCAGCCGAAGAGAGAATGGCGGTGGGGCCAACGTCCTGACTTTC	CASSRRENGGGANVLTF
TRBJ2-5	TRBD1	TRBV29-1	NA	TGCAGCGTTTGGGACAGGGTGGAGACCCAGTACTTC	CSVWDRVETQYF
TRBJ2-7	NA	TRBV5-4	NA	TGTGCCAGCAGCTCGGAACAGGGCTACGAGCAGTACTTC	CASSSEQGYEQYF
TRBJ2-5	NA	TRBV5-1	few	TGCGCCAGCAGCTTCAGGGAGACCCAGTACTTC	CASSFRETQYF
TRBJ2-3	TRBD1	TRBV5-1	NA	TGCGCCAGCAGCCCGCCGACAGGGCGGGGCACAGATACGCAGTATTTT	CASSPPTGRGTDTQYF
TRBJ2-1	NA	TRBV7-9	few	TGTGCCAGCAGCCCGATTTCTAATGAGCAGTTCTTC	CASSPISNEQFF
TRBJ1-2	NA	TRBV14	NA	TGTGCCAGCAGCCTGGGGACCACCCGGTTTGGCTACACCTTC	CASSLGTTRFGYTF
TRBJ2-1	NA	TRBV19	NA	TGTGCCAGTAGTATTCTGGGGGCATGGGAGAATGAGCAGTTCTTC	CASSILGAWENEQFF
TRBJ1-1	NA	TRBV29-1	few	TGCAGCGCCATAGGGTCGGCTAGGGCCAGCGCTTTCTTT	CSAIGSARASAFF
TRBJ2-5	NA	TRBV18	NA	TGTGCCAGCTCACCAGTGGGGGCCGAGACCCAGTACTTC	CASSPVGAETQYF
TRBJ2-5	NA	TRBV7-2	few	TGTGCCAGCAGCTTAAGGGACTCAGAGACCCAGTACTTC	CASSLRDSETQYF
TRBJ2-6	TRBD1	TRBV18	NA	TGTGCCAGCTCACTGGGACAGGGAAACTCTGGGGCCAACGTCCTGACTTTC	CASSLGQGNSGANVLTF
TRBJ2-1	NA	TRBV18	NA	TGTGCCAGCTCACCAGGCCTTAGCTCCTACAATGAGCAGTTCTTC	CASSPGLSSYNEQFF
TRBJ2-5	NA	TRBV7-2	few	TGTGCCAGCAGCTTTTCAAGAGGGGTTGGAGAGACCCAGTACTTC	CASSFSRGVGETQYF
TRBJ2-3	NA	TRBV30	few	TGTGCCTGGTTAGCGAGCCCAGATACGCAGTATTTT	CAWLASPDTQYF
TRBJ2-7	TRBD2	TRBV15	NA	TGTGCCACCTCCTTTCTAAGCGGGAGCTCCTACGAGCAGTACTTC	CATSFLSGSSYEQYF
TRBJ2-2	TRBD2	TRBV5-4	NA	TGTGCCAGCAGCTCCCTCCCTAGCGGGGGCACCGGGGAGCTGTTTTTT	CASSSLPSGGTGELFF
TRBJ2-5	NA	TRBV28	NA	TGTGCCAGCAGTTTAAGCCGGGAGACCCAGTACTTC	CASSLSRETQYF
TRBJ2-7	NA	TRBV29-1	NA	TGCAGCGTTGAATCCAGGGCCTACGAGCAGTACTTC	CSVESRAYEQYF
TRBJ2-3	TRBD2	TRBV30	NA	TGTGCCTGGAGTGGACTAGCGATACCAGATACGCAGTATTTT	CAWSGLAIPDTQYF
TRBJ1-2	NA	TRBV29-1	NA	TGCAGCTTCACGAGAGTAGATGGCTACACCTTC	CSFTRVDGYTF
TRBJ1-4	NA	TRBV9	few	TGTGCCAGCAGCGTAGACGCTAATGAAAAACTGTTTTTT	CASSVDANEKLFF
TRBJ2-7	NA	TRBV10-3	NA	TGTGCCAGCAGTAGATTACAGGGCAGAGGGTACGAGCAGTACTTC	CASSRLQGRGYEQYF
TRBJ2-2	NA	TRBV23-1	NA	TGCGCCAGCAGTCAATCATGTGACGGGGTCACCGGGGAGCTGTTTTTT	CASSQSCDGVTGELFF
TRBJ1-1	NA	TRBV28	few	TGTGCCAGCATCCGGATGAACACTGAAGCTTTCTTT	CASIRMNTEAFF
TRBJ1-4	NA	TRBV9	NA	TGTGCCAGCAGCACATACCCCGGGGGTAATGAAAAACTGTTTTTT	CASSTYPGGNEKLFF
TRBJ2-5	NA	TRBV4-3	NA	TGCGCCAGCAGCAAAGATTTCGAAGGGGTGACCCAGTACTTC	CASSKDFEGVTQYF
TRBJ2-3	NA	TRBV27	few	TGTGCCAGCAGTGTGGCCAGGGCAGCAGATACGCAGTATTTT	CASSVARAADTQYF